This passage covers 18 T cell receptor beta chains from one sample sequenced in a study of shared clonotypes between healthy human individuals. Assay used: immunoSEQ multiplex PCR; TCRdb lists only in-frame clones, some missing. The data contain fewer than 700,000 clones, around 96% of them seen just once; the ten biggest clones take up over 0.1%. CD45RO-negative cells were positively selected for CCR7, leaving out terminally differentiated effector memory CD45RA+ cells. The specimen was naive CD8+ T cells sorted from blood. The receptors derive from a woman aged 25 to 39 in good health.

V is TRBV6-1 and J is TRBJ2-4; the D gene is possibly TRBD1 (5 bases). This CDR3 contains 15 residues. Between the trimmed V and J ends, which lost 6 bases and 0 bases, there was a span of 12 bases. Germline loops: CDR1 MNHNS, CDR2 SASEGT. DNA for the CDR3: TGTGCCAGCAGCCCGAGGACACGAGCCAAAAACATTCAGTACTTC. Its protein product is CASSPRTRAKNIQYF.

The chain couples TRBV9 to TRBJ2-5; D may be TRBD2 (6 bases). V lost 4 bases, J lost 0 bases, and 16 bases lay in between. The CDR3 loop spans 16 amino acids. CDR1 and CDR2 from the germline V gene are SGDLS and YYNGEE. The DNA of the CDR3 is TGTGCCAGCAGCCCGGGAGTTGTGGGGTACCAAGAGACCCAGTACTTC. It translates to CASSPGVVGYQETQYF.

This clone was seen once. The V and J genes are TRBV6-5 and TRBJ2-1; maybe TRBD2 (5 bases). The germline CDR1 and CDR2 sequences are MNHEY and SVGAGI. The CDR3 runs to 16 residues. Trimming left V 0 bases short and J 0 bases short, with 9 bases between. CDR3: CASSYSKRSSYNEQFF. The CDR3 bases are TGTGCCAGCAGTTACTCAAAGCGGAGCTCCTACAATGAGCAGTTCTTC.

CDR3 bases: TGCGCCAGCAGCCAAGTAGGGACCGAAGCCTACGAGCAGTACTTC. It specifies CASSQVGTEAYEQYF. The V and J genes are TRBV4-1 and TRBJ2-7; either TRBD1 or TRBD2 may fit D (5 bases each). V was shortened by 1 base and J by 2 bases, with 12 bases between the two germline ends. This CDR3 has 15 residues. Germline CDR1 MGHRA, CDR2 YSYEKL.

CDR3 residues: CASAGQGAAGELFF. DNA of the CDR3: TGTGCCAGTGCCGGACAGGGGGCTGCCGGGGAGCTGTTTTTT. The V gene is TRBV19, the J gene TRBJ2-2; 11 bases line up with TRBD1. The CDR3 runs 14 residues. The germline CDR1 and CDR2 sequences are LNHDA and SQIVND (reference sequence). Unmatched junction bases numbered 5, after V lost 8 bases and J lost 6 bases.

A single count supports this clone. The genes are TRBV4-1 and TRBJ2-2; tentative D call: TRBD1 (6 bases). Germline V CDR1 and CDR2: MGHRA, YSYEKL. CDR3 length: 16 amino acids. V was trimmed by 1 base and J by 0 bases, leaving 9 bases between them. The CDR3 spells CASSQGYRANTGELFF. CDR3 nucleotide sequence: TGCGCCAGCAGCCAAGGGTACAGGGCGAACACCGGGGAGCTGTTTTTT.

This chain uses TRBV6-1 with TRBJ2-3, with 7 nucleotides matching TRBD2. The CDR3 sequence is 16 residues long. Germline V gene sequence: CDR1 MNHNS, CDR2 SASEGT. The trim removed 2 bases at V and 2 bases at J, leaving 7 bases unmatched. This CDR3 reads CASSESGGGLTDTQYF. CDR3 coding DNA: TGTGCCAGCAGTGAAAGTGGGGGGGGACTCACAGATACGCAGTATTTT.

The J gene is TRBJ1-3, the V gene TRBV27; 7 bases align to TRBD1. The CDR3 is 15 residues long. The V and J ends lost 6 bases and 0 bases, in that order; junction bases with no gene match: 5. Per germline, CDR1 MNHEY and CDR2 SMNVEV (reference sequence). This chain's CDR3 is CASSQTGYSGNTIYF. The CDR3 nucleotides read TGTGCCAGCAGCCAGACAGGGTACTCTGGAAACACCATATATTTT.

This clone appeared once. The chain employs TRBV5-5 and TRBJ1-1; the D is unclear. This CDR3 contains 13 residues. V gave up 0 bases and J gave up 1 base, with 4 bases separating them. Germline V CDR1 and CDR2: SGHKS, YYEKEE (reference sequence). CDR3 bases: TGTGCCAGCAGCTTGGCCACGAACACTGAAGCTTTCTTT. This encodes CASSLATNTEAFF.

DNA for the CDR3: TGCAGCGTTGTAGGGAAAGGGAGCTCCTACGAGCAGTACTTC. It codes for CSVVGKGSSYEQYF. The chain employs TRBV29-1 and TRBJ2-7, with D possibly being TRBD2 (5 bases). The V end lost 4 bases, the J end lost 0 bases, and 13 bases lay between the germline ends. Germline CDR1 is SQVTM and CDR2 is ANQGSEA. The CDR3 runs to 14 residues.

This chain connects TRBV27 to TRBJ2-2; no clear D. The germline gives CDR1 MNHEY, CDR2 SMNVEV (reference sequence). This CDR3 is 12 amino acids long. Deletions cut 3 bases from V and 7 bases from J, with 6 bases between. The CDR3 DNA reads TGTGCCAGCAGTTTGACGGGCGGGGAGCTGTTTTTT. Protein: CASSLTGGELFF.

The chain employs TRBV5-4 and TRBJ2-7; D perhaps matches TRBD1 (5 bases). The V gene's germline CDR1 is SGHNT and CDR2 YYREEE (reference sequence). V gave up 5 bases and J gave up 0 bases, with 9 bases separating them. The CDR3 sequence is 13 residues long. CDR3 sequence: CASRTADSYEQYF. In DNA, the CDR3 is TGTGCCAGCAGGACAGCTGACTCCTACGAGCAGTACTTC.

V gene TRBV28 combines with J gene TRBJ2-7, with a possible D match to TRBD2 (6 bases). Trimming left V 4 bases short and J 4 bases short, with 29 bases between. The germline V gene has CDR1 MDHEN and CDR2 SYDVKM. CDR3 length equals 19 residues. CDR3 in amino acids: CASSSPRLRGPSLSYEQYF. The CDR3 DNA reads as TGTGCCAGCAGTTCCCCTCGCCTGCGGGGTCCCTCCTTATCTTACGAGCAGTACTTC.

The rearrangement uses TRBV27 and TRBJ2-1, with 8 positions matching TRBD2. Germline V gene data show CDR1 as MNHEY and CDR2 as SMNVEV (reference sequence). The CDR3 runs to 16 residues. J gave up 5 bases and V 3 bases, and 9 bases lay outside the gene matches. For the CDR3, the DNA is TGTGCCAGCAGTTTCTTCCCGGGAGGGGAGGACAATGAGCAGTTCTTC. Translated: CASSFFPGGEDNEQFF.

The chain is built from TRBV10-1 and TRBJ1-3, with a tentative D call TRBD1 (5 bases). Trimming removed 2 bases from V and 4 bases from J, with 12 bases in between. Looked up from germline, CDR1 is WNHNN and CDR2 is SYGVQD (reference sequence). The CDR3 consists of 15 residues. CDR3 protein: CASSERGLVGNTIYF. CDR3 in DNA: TGCGCCAGCAGTGAGCGGGGGTTGGTCGGAAACACCATATATTTT.

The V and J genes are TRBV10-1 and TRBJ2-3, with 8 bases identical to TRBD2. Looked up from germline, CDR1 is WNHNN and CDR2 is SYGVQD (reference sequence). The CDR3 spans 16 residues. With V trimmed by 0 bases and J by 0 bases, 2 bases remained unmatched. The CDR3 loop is CASSESAGDSTDTQYF. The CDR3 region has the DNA TGCGCCAGCAGTGAGTCAGCGGGAGATAGCACAGATACGCAGTATTTT.

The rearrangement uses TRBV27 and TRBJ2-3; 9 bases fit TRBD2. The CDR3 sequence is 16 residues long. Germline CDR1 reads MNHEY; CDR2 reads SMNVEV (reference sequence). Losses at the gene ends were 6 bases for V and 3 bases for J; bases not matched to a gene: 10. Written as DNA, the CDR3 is TGTGCCAGCAGCCCGGGACTAGCAGAAAGTACAGATACGCAGTATTTT. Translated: CASSPGLAESTDTQYF.

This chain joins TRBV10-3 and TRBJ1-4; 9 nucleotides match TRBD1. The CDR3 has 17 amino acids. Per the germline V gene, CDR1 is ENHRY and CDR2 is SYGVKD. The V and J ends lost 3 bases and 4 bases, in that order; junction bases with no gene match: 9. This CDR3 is CAISDTPGQGYNEKLFF. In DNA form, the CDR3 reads TGTGCCATCAGTGACACCCCGGGACAGGGTTATAATGAAAAACTGTTTTTT.